Presented here are 19 T cell receptor beta chains from one specimen sequenced in a study of OX40 agonist ivuxolimab in advanced cancers. Generated by immunoSEQ multiplex PCR, the TCRdb table keeps only in-frame clones and is missing some. The sample includes about 79,000 clones, around 94% of them seen just once. The sequencing used CD4+ or CD8+ T cells sorted from blood, collected in a trial of the OX40 agonist ivuxolimab. All receptors derive from an adult with an advanced solid tumor such as melanoma, head and neck, liver or kidney cancer.

Regarding this clone: The sample carries other DNA sequences with the same CDR3. This chain connects TRBV6-1 to TRBJ2-7; 8 nucleotides agree with TRBD2. The germline CDR1 and CDR2 sequences are MNHNS and SASEGT. This CDR3 is 13 amino acids long. V was pared by 6 bases and J by 2 bases, with 3 bases of the junction left unmatched. The CDR3, as DNA: TGTGCCAGCAGGACTAGCGAAACCTACGAGCAGTACTTC. As protein: CASRTSETYEQYF.

V usage is TRBV4-1 and J usage is TRBJ2-7, with a tentative D call TRBD2 (5 bases). Germline loops: CDR1 MGHRA, CDR2 YSYEKL. Trimming pared 0 bases from V and 2 bases from J, leaving 14 bases between. The CDR3 spans 16 residues. In DNA form, the CDR3 reads TGCGCCAGCAGCCAAGATCTGAGGGCTCCAGCCTACGAGCAGTACTTC. Translation: CASSQDLRAPAYEQYF.

The J gene is TRBJ1-5, the V gene TRBV28; 9 nucleotides match TRBD1. V was clipped by 5 bases and J by 1 base; unmatched bases: 6. The CDR3 covers 16 residues. The germline gives CDR1 MDHEN, CDR2 SYDVKM. The CDR3 loop is CASSLTGGRSNQPQHF. The CDR3 coding sequence is TGTGCCAGCAGTCTGACAGGGGGAAGGAGCAATCAGCCCCAGCATTTT.

The V and J genes are TRBV28 and TRBJ1-2, with D possibly being TRBD1 (6 bases). Germline CDR1 and CDR2: MDHEN and SYDVKM. The CDR3 is made up of 16 amino acids. Trimming removed 5 bases at V and 4 bases at J, with 20 bases between. In nucleotides, the CDR3 is TGTGCCAGCAGTACCCCTTGGAGGGACAAGGGCTATGGCTACACCTTC. Protein: CASSTPWRDKGYGYTF.

The gene calls are TRBV5-1 and TRBJ2-5; D call uncertain. The DNA end is a closer match to TRBJ2-7, so the J assignment may be wrong. Per the germline V gene, CDR1 is SGHRS and CDR2 is YFSETQ. The CDR3 contains 11 residues. CDR3 nucleotides: TGCGCCAGCAGCTTGGCCTACGAGCAGTACTTC. It specifies CASSLAYEQYF.

This clone showed up just once. J is TRBJ2-1 and V is TRBV2, with TRBD2 identical over 8 bases. V trimming: 1 base; J trimming: 7 bases; junction bases outside the gene matches: 9. This CDR3 comprises 16 residues. Germline assignment: CDR1 SNHLY and CDR2 FYNNEI. CDR3 bases: TGTGCCAGCAGTGAAGTACTAGCGGACGCCCAGAATGAGCAGTTCTTC. Translated, it gives CASSEVLADAQNEQFF. Filled out from reference TRBV2 and TRBJ2-1, the complete variable domain reads EPEVTQTPSHQVTQMGQEVILRCVPISNHLYFYWYRQILGQKVEFLVSFYNNEISEKSEIFDDQFSVERPDGSNFTLKIRSTKLEDSAMYFCASSEVLADAQNEQFFGPGTRLTVL.

The CDR3 region is CASSQLPDGWGQYF. CDR3 DNA: TGCGCCAGCAGCCAACTACCGGACGGGTGGGGGCAGTACTTC. The rearrangement joins TRBV4-1 to TRBJ2-7, with D unresolved. The CDR3 is 14 residues long. Between the trimmed V and J ends, which lost 2 bases and 9 bases, there was a span of 17 bases. Germline CDR1 and CDR2: MGHRA and YSYEKL.

The J gene is TRBJ2-5, the V gene TRBV27, with unresolved D. CDR1 is MNHEY and CDR2 is SMNVEV in the germline V gene (reference sequence). V dropped 7 bases and J dropped 3 bases, with 0 bases sitting between them. The CDR3 totals 9 residues. The CDR3 region is CASKETQYF. In DNA, the CDR3 is TGTGCCAGCAAAGAGACCCAGTACTTC.

This clone turned up a few times. V and J are TRBV6-4 and TRBJ1-5; D is uncertain. The V end lost 3 bases, the J end lost 1 base, and 10 bases lay between the germline ends. From germline, CDR1 is MRHNA and CDR2 SNTAGT. The CDR3 is made up of 15 amino acids. CDR3 residues: CASSEFGGSNQPQHF. The CDR3, as DNA: TGTGCCAGCAGTGAGTTTGGTGGGAGCAATCAGCCCCAGCATTTT.

The chain joins TRBV7-3 to TRBJ2-7; D might be TRBD1 (6 bases). Trimming removed 5 bases at V and 1 base at J, with 12 bases between. Germline V gene data show CDR1 as SGHTA and CDR2 as FQGTGA. This CDR3 is built from 14 residues. DNA for the CDR3: TGTGCCAGCAGCCCGACAGGATTATCCTACGAGCAGTACTTC. It is translated as CASSPTGLSYEQYF.

The chain links TRBV28 to TRBJ2-7; perhaps TRBD1 as D (5 bases). Per germline, CDR1 MDHEN and CDR2 SYDVKM. This CDR3 has 13 amino acids. V gave up 2 bases and J gave up 3 bases, with 8 bases separating them. The CDR3 sequence: CASSLRQGYEQYF. CDR3 nucleotide sequence: TGTGCCAGCAGTTTACGGCAGGGCTACGAGCAGTACTTC.

CDR3 in DNA: TGTGCCATCACCGATGCGGGGGGGAACTATGGCTACACCTTC. This codes for CAITDAGGNYGYTF. The gene calls are TRBV10-3 and TRBJ1-2, with D perhaps matching TRBD1 (5 bases). Deletions cut 7 bases from V and 2 bases from J, with 14 bases between. Germline CDR1 reads ENHRY; CDR2 reads SYGVKD. This CDR3 is 14 amino acids long.

This chain links TRBV28 with TRBJ2-5; 9 nucleotides match TRBD2. The germline V gene has CDR1 MDHEN and CDR2 SYDVKM. V shed 4 bases, J shed 5 bases, and the junction held 8 bases outside the gene matches. The CDR3 length is 15 residues. The CDR3 DNA reads TGTGCCAGCAGTTCGGGACTAGCCCCTCAGGAGACCCAGTACTTC. It codes for CASSSGLAPQETQYF.

The chain recombines TRBV5-8 with TRBJ2-7; unclear D gene. CDR1 is SGHTS and CDR2 is YDEGEE in the germline V gene. V shed 2 bases and J shed 3 bases, with 3 bases lying between them. The CDR3 is 11 residues long. CDR3 bases: TGTGCCAGCAGCTTCGACTACGAGCAGTACTTC. Residues: CASSFDYEQYF.

This sequence joins TRBV28 and TRBJ1-4, with D possibly TRBD1 on 5 matching bases. Trimming pared 6 bases from V and 5 bases from J, leaving 19 bases between. CDR3 length equals 16 residues. Per the germline V gene, CDR1 is MDHEN and CDR2 is SYDVKM. In DNA, the CDR3 is TGTGCCAGCAGCCCCGCTCGAGGGGCTCCGAATGAAAAACTGTTTTTT. Amino acid sequence: CASSPARGAPNEKLFF.

This chain uses TRBV7-8 with TRBJ1-1, with D unclear. The CDR3 is 16 amino acids. V was pared by 1 base and J by 1 base, with 13 bases between. Germline CDR1 and CDR2: SGHVS and FQNEAQ. For the CDR3, the DNA is TGTGCCAGCAGCTTAGTATCCTCGGTAGGGAACACTGAAGCTTTCTTT. It yields the protein CASSLVSSVGNTEAFF.

V is TRBV4-3 and J is TRBJ2-2; D is unresolved. From germline, CDR1 is LGHNA and CDR2 YSLEER. V was pared by 5 bases and J by 7 bases, with 17 bases between. The CDR3 is 15 residues long. Here the CDR3 DNA reads TGCGCCAGCAGCTCGCTATCGCCTGGGGTCGGGGAGCTGTTTTTT. This translates into CASSSLSPGVGELFF.

The rearrangement joins TRBV27 to TRBJ1-1, with 10 nucleotides matching TRBD1. The V segment lost 0 bases and the J segment 4 bases; nucleotides outside the gene matches: 2. Germline V gives CDR1 MNHEY, CDR2 SMNVEV (reference sequence). The CDR3 runs 15 residues. CDR3 DNA: TGTGCCAGCAGTTTATCGACAGGGGGCAGCACTGAAGCTTTCTTT. Its protein is CASSLSTGGSTEAFF.

The CDR3 spells CATSPGTGFSGDTQYF. The CDR3 DNA reads as TGTGCCACCAGCCCCGGGACAGGGTTTTCCGGAGATACGCAGTATTTT. The chain carries TRBV15 and TRBJ2-3, with 9 bases fitting TRBD1. The V gene end was trimmed by 5 bases and the J gene end by 5 bases; junction bases not matched to a gene: 11. This CDR3 region has 16 residues. Germline V gene data show CDR1 as LNHNV and CDR2 as YYDKDF (reference sequence).